Below are 5 T cell receptor beta chains sequenced from a single sample in a study of response to subunit inactivated influenza vaccine. TCRdb ran MiXCR on the RT-PCR reads and lists one entry per CDR3 protein. This table holds 500,000 to 550,000 distinct CDR3 sequences, around 21% found once. This sample also belongs to another study, concerning T cells expressing NK-cell markers. Per that paper: What made the TCR beta cDNA was 5'RACE template switching with UMIs.

This sample comprised CD4+ T cells sorted from PBMCs, obtained about 11 days after vaccination. The source of these receptors is a man aged 45-65 years who received an inactivated influenza vaccine.

This clonotype was detected a few times. The chain joins TRBV7-2 to TRBJ2-7, with TRBD2 matching 11 bases. This CDR3 contains 14 residues. V was clipped by 7 bases and J by 7 bases; unmatched bases: 9. The germline V gene has CDR1 SGHTA and CDR2 FQGNSA. The CDR3 nucleotides read TGTGCCAGCACCAATAGCGGGAGGGCCGGGGAGCAGTACTTC. Its protein is CASTNSGRAGEQYF.

V usage is TRBV19 and J usage is TRBJ1-1; 7 bases fit TRBD1. Germline values: CDR1 LNHDA, CDR2 SQIVND (reference sequence). This CDR3 is built from 13 residues. J lost 3 bases, V lost 7 bases, and 5 bases had no gene match. The CDR3 spells CASKGTADTEAFF. In nucleotides, the CDR3 is TGTGCCAGTAAGGGGACAGCCGACACTGAAGCTTTCTTT.

V and J are TRBV18 and TRBJ2-7; TRBD1 aligns across 7 bases. Germline CDR1 KGHSH, CDR2 LQKENI. The ends lost 5 bases at V and 2 bases at J; junction bases unmatched: 6. The CDR3 is 14 amino acids. For the CDR3, the DNA is TGTGCCAGCTCAACCGGGACAGACGCCTACGAGCAGTACTTC. This sequence encodes CASSTGTDAYEQYF.

This clonotype was recorded a few times. The chain uses TRBV7-9 and TRBJ2-1; D is perhaps TRBD1 (6 bases). Trimming cost V 2 bases and J 6 bases, with 17 bases left between them. Germline V CDR1 and CDR2: SEHNR, FQNEAQ (reference sequence). This CDR3 comprises 16 residues. The CDR3 here is CASSLFAGVVSNEQFF. In DNA form, the CDR3 reads TGTGCCAGCAGCTTATTCGCAGGGGTCGTAAGCAATGAGCAGTTCTTC.

V and J are TRBV5-1 and TRBJ2-4; TRBD1 matches at 7 bases. Germline V gene lookup returns CDR1 SGHRS and CDR2 YFSETQ. V lost 3 bases, J lost 2 bases, and 2 bases stayed unmatched. The CDR3 sequence is 14 residues long. CDR3 nucleotide sequence: TGCGCCAGCAGCTGGGACAGAACCAAAAACATTCAGTACTTC. Protein sequence: CASSWDRTKNIQYF.